Following are 23 T cell receptor beta chains from one sample sequenced in a study of blood T cell repertoires in COVID-19. Assay: immunoSEQ multiplex PCR; the TCRdb copy retains only in-frame clones and omits some. Of 30,000 to 50,000 clones listed, approximately 91% were seen once; the top ten hold approximately 14%. The source material was peripheral blood. The receptors derive from a woman aged 25 to 45 in a cohort sampled during active COVID-19.

This clone was detected a few times. The genes are TRBV18 and TRBJ1-5; D perhaps matches TRBD1 (5 bases). The V and J ends lost 1 base and 5 bases respectively, with 12 bases between them. The CDR3 contains 15 residues. Per the germline V gene, CDR1 is KGHSH and CDR2 is LQKENI. The CDR3 loop is CASSPQAGGDQPQHF. The DNA for the CDR3 is TGTGCCAGCTCACCACAGGCGGGGGGGGATCAGCCCCAGCATTTT.

The CDR3 region is CASSIRQGANTQYF. The CDR3 nucleotides are TGTGCCAGTAGTATCAGACAGGGGGCGAATACGCAGTATTTT. The chain couples TRBV19 to TRBJ2-3; 10 bases are shared with TRBD1. V gave up 3 bases and J gave up 7 bases; unmatched junction bases: 4. CDR3 length equals 14 residues. CDR1 LNHDA and CDR2 SQIVND come from the germline V gene (reference sequence).

The chain recombines TRBV29-1 with TRBJ2-1; tentatively, D is TRBD1 (5 bases). Germline V lookup: CDR1 SQVTM, CDR2 ANQGSEA. This CDR3 contains 13 residues. V lost 4 bases, J lost 2 bases, and 9 bases lay in between. This CDR3 reads CSVGLGAYNEQFF. The CDR3, as DNA: TGCAGCGTTGGGCTAGGGGCCTACAATGAGCAGTTCTTC.

V and J are TRBV6-6 and TRBJ2-7, with 8 positions matching TRBD2. Germline CDR1 is MNHNY and CDR2 is SVGAGI (reference sequence). V dropped 7 bases and J dropped 5; count of bases not matched to a gene: 4. The CDR3 is 12 amino acids. DNA for the CDR3: TGTGCCAGCACGGGAGGGCCCCACGAGCAGTACTTC. Translated: CASTGGPHEQYF.

The rearrangement uses TRBV3-1 (or the pseudogene TRBV3-2) and TRBJ2-4, with D maybe TRBD1 (6 bases). Trimming shortened V by 5 bases and J by 2 bases, and 13 bases separated the two germline ends. The germline gives CDR1 LGHDT, CDR2 YNNKEL (reference sequence). This CDR3 is built from 15 residues. As DNA, the CDR3 is TGTGCCAGCAGCGCAGGGGTGGCGACCAAAAACATTCAGTACTTC. Its protein product is CASSAGVATKNIQYF.

The rearrangement joins TRBV7-2 to TRBJ2-7; D unclear. Germline CDR1 is SGHTA and CDR2 is FQGNSA. The CDR3 is 12 amino acids. The germline V and J ends were trimmed by 2 bases and 2 bases, with 4 bases remaining between them. The CDR3 sequence: CASSLPTYEQYF. The DNA of the CDR3 is TGTGCCAGCAGCTTACCCACCTACGAGCAGTACTTC. Using reference TRBV7-2 and TRBJ2-7 for the parts outside the CDR3, the full variable domain is GAGVSQSPSNKVTEKGKDVELRCDPISGHTALYWYRQSLGQGLEFLIYFQGNSAPDKSGLPSDRFSAERTGGSVSTLTIQRTQQEDSAVYLCASSLPTYEQYFGPGTRLTVT.

The chain couples TRBV30 to TRBJ1-4; the match to TRBD1 covers 7 bases. The CDR3 length is 19 residues. The germline V gene encodes CDR1 GTSNPN and CDR2 SVGIG (reference sequence). Trimming at V came to 1 base and at J to 2 bases, leaving 16 bases not matched to a gene. The DNA of the CDR3 is TGTGCCTGGAGTGGGTCCAGGACAGGAGGAGATAGGACTAATGAAAAACTGTTTTTT. Translating gives CAWSGSRTGGDRTNEKLFF. Together with reference TRBV30 and TRBJ1-4, the CDR3 gives the full variable domain: SQTIHQWPATLVQPVGSPLSLECTVEGTSNPNLYWYRQAAGRGLQLLFYSVGIGQISSEVPQNLSASRPQDRQFILSSKKLLLSDSGFYLCAWSGSRTGGDRTNEKLFFGSGTQLSVL.

CDR3 nucleotide sequence: TGTGCCACCAGTGAGCAGAATCAGCCCCAGCATTTT. Residues: CATSEQNQPQHF. V gene TRBV24-1 combines with J gene TRBJ1-5; D uncertain. V lost 4 bases, J lost 4 bases, and 4 bases lay in between. Looked up from germline, CDR1 is KGHDR and CDR2 is SFDVKD. This CDR3 comprises 12 residues.

The chain carries TRBV5-6 and TRBJ2-7, with a weak D call TRBD1 (6 bases). Germline CDR1 reads SGHDT; CDR2 reads YYEEEE. This CDR3 is 15 amino acids long. V shed 6 bases and J shed 1 base, with 17 bases lying between them. This chain's CDR3 is CASMEMGTLSYEQYF. CDR3 nucleotide sequence: TGTGCCAGCATGGAAATGGGGACACTTTCCTACGAGCAGTACTTC. Looking up the rest from reference TRBV5-6 and TRBJ2-7 gives the full variable domain: DAGVTQSPTHLIKTRGQQVTLRCSPKSGHDTVSWYQQALGQGPQFIFQYYEEEERQRGNFPDRFSGHQFPNYSSELNVNALLLGDSALYLCASMEMGTLSYEQYFGPGTRLTVT.

This rearrangement joins TRBV24-1 to TRBJ2-7, with D maybe TRBD2 (6 bases). Trimming took off 2 bases at V and 3 bases at J, with 16 bases between the two ends. The CDR3 is made up of 16 amino acids. Germline V gives CDR1 KGHDR, CDR2 SFDVKD. The CDR3 is CATSDSRGSGYYEQYF. As DNA, the CDR3 is TGTGCCACCAGTGATTCCCGAGGTAGCGGCTACTACGAGCAGTACTTC.

This clone was seen only once. V is TRBV18 and J is TRBJ2-7, with a weak D call TRBD1 (6 bases). V was pared by 5 bases and J by 5 bases, with 10 bases between. This CDR3 has 12 amino acids. Germline lookup yields CDR1 KGHSH and CDR2 LQKENI. The CDR3 DNA follows: TGTGCCAGCTCAAAAAACAGGGACGAGCAGTACTTC. Encoded protein: CASSKNRDEQYF.

This chain joins TRBV21-1 and TRBJ2-3; TRBD1, the table's D call, lacks a check against the DNA. TRBV21-1 is a known pseudogene. This CDR3 is 12 amino acids long. Here the CDR3 DNA reads TGTGCCCCCACAGGGAGCACAGATACGCAGTATTTT. It encodes CAPTGSTDTQYF.

The CDR3 sequence: CAWSKVAGLGEQYF. The CDR3 nucleotides read TGTGCCTGGAGTAAGGTAGCGGGTCTGGGAGAGCAGTACTTC. The J gene is TRBJ2-7, the V gene TRBV30, with TRBD2 matching over 7 bases. CDR3 length: 14 residues. V shed 2 bases, J shed 7 bases, and the junction held 11 bases outside the gene matches. The germline CDR1 and CDR2 sequences are GTSNPN and SVGIG (reference sequence).

This chain uses TRBV9 with TRBJ2-7; TRBD2 aligns across 7 bases. CDR1 and CDR2 from the germline V gene are SGDLS and YYNGEE. This CDR3 spans 15 amino acids. The junction had 12 bases not matched to a gene; V was cut back by 4 bases and J by 5 bases. The chain's CDR3 is CASSSERDVPHEQYF. For the CDR3, the DNA is TGTGCCAGCAGCTCAGAGCGGGATGTTCCCCACGAGCAGTACTTC.

This chain links TRBV7-2 with TRBJ2-7; maybe TRBD1 (5 bases). Germline loops: CDR1 SGHTA, CDR2 FQGNSA. This CDR3 has 15 amino acids. V was clipped by 0 bases and J by 2 bases, with 11 bases between them. The CDR3 is CASSLAGRAAYEQYF. For the CDR3, the DNA is TGTGCCAGCAGCTTAGCGGGCAGGGCCGCCTACGAGCAGTACTTC. Full variable domain (missing parts from reference TRBV7-2 and TRBJ2-7): GAGVSQSPSNKVTEKGKDVELRCDPISGHTALYWYRQSLGQGLEFLIYFQGNSAPDKSGLPSDRFSAERTGGSVSTLTIQRTQQEDSAVYLCASSLAGRAAYEQYFGPGTRLTVT.

The chain recombines TRBV6-6 with TRBJ1-1; no clear D. Between the trimmed V and J ends, which lost 10 bases and 2 bases, there was a span of 8 bases. This CDR3 contains 11 residues. Germline V lookup: CDR1 MNHNY, CDR2 SVGAGI (reference sequence). CDR3 sequence (DNA): TGTGCCACCACGGGAAACACTGAAGCTTTCTTT. The encoded protein is CATTGNTEAFF.

This rearrangement joins TRBV2 to TRBJ2-5; tentatively, D is TRBD1 (5 bases). Trimming shortened V by 2 bases and J by 5 bases, and 6 bases separated the two germline ends. The length of the CDR3 is 12 residues. CDR1 and CDR2 (germline): SNHLY, FYNNEI. The CDR3 sequence is CASSERQETQYF. The DNA for the CDR3 is TGTGCCAGCAGTGAAAGACAGGAGACCCAGTACTTC.

The rearrangement links TRBV16 to TRBJ1-2; D is perhaps TRBD1 (5 bases). V lost 1 base and J 0 bases, leaving 15 bases between the germline ends. CDR1 and CDR2 (germline): KGHSY, FQNENV. This CDR3 has 17 residues. DNA of the CDR3: TGTGCCAGCAGCCAATGGGAGGGGAAGGCTACTAACTATGGCTACACCTTC. Amino acids: CASSQWEGKATNYGYTF.

CDR3 sequence: CASSPPPSGRAHEQFF. The CDR3 DNA follows: TGTGCCAGCAGCCCTCCCCCTAGCGGGAGGGCCCATGAGCAGTTCTTC. This rearrangement joins TRBV5-4 to TRBJ2-1; 12 bases agree with TRBD2. Per the germline V gene, CDR1 is SGHNT and CDR2 is YYREEE (reference sequence). V was pared by 4 bases and J by 8 bases, with 10 bases of the junction left unmatched. The CDR3 loop spans 16 amino acids.

J is TRBJ1-2 and V is TRBV7-6; D might be TRBD1 (5 bases). Trimming pared 1 base from V and 7 bases from J, leaving 7 bases between. CDR1 and CDR2 from the germline V gene are SGHVS and FNYEAQ. The CDR3 is 12 amino acids. The CDR3 sequence: CASSLDGAGYTF. The CDR3 coding sequence is TGTGCCAGCAGCTTAGATGGGGCTGGCTACACCTTC. The full variable domain, completed using reference TRBV7-6 and TRBJ1-2, is GAGVSQSPRYKVTKRGQDVALRCDPISGHVSLYWYRQALGQGPEFLTYFNYEAQQDKSGLPNDRFSAERPEGSISTLTIQRTEQRDSAMYRCASSLDGAGYTFGSGTRLTVV.

A few counts support this clone. The rearrangement uses TRBV11-2 and TRBJ2-2, with TRBD2 matching 13 bases. The CDR3 length is 17 residues. V trimming: 5 bases; J trimming: 1 base; junction bases outside the gene matches: 4. Germline V lookup: CDR1 SGHAT, CDR2 FQNNGV. The DNA for the CDR3 is TGTGCCAGCAGCCGGACTAGCGGGAGCGTGAACACCGGGGAGCTGTTTTTT. Translation: CASSRTSGSVNTGELFF.

The gene calls are TRBV9 and TRBJ2-1, with 8 bases matching TRBD2. In germline, CDR1 is SGDLS, CDR2 YYNGEE. The junction had 6 bases not matched to a gene; V was cut back by 2 bases and J by 2 bases. The CDR3 consists of 16 residues. The CDR3 nucleotides read TGTGCCAGCAGCGTCAGCGGGAGCTTGACCTACAATGAGCAGTTCTTC. Translation: CASSVSGSLTYNEQFF.

The chain employs TRBV5-1 and TRBJ1-1, with TRBD1 matching 9 bases. V lost 0 bases, J lost 4 bases, and 7 bases stayed unmatched. Germline assignment: CDR1 SGHRS and CDR2 YFSETQ. The CDR3 sequence is 16 residues long. The CDR3: CASSLGPGTGSTEAFF. The DNA for the CDR3 is TGCGCCAGCAGCTTGGGCCCCGGGACAGGGAGCACTGAAGCTTTCTTT.